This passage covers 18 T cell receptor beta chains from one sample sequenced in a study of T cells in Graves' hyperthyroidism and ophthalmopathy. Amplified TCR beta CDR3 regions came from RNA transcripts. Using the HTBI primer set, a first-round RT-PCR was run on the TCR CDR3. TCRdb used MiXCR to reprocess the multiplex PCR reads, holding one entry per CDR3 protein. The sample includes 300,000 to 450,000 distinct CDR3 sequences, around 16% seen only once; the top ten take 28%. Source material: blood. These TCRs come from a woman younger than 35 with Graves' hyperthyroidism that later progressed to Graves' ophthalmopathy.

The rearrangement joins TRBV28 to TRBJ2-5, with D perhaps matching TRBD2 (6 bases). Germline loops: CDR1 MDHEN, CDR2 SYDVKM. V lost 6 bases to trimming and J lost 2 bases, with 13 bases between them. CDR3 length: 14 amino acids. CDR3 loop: CASSPQGGQETQYF. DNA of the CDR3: TGTGCCAGCAGCCCCCAGGGAGGTCAAGAGACCCAGTACTTC. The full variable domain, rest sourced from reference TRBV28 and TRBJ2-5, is DVKVTQSSRYLVKRTGEKVFLECVQDMDHENMFWYRQDPGLGLRLIYFSYDVKMKEKGDIPEGYSVSREKKERFSLILESASTNQTSMYLCASSPQGGQETQYFGPGTRLLVL.

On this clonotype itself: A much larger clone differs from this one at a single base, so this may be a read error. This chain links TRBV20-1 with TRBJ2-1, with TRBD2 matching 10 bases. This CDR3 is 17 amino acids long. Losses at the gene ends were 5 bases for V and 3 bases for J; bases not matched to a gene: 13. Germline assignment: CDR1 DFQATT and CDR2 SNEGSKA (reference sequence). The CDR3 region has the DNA TGCAGTGCTGGAACGACTAGCGGGCGGGGACTCTACAATGAGCAGTTCTTC. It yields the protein CSAGTTSGRGLYNEQFF.

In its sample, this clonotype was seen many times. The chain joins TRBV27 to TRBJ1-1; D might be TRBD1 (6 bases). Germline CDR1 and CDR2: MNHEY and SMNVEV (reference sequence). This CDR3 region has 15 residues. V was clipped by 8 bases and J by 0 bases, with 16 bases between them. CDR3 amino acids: CASRTVSSMNTEAFF. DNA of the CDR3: TGTGCCAGCCGGACAGTCTCTTCAATGAACACTGAAGCTTTCTTT.

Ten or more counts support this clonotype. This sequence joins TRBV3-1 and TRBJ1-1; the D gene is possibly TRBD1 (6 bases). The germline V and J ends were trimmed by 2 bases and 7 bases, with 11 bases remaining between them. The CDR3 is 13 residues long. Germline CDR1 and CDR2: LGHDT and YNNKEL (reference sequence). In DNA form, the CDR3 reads TGTGCCAGCAGCCAAAGGGGGTGGGATGAAGCTTTCTTT. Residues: CASSQRGWDEAFF.

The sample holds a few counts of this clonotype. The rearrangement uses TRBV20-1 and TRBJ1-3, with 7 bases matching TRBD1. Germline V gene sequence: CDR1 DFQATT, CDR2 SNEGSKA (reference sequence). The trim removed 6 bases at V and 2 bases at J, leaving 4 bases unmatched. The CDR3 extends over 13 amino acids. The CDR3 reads CSASTGPGNTIYF. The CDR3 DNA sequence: TGCAGTGCGTCGACAGGGCCTGGAAACACCATATATTTT.

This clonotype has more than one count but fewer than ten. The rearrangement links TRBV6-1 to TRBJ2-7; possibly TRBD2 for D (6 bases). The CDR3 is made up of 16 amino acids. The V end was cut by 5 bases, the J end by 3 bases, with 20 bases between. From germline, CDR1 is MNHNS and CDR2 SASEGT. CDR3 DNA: TGTGCCAGCAGTTATAATGTTCTAGCGAAGAGCTACGAGCAGTACTTC. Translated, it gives CASSYNVLAKSYEQYF.

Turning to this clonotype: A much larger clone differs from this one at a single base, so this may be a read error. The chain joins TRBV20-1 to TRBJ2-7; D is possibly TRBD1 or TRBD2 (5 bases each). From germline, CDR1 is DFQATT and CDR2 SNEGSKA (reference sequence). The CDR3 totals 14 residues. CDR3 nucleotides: TGCAGTGCTAGATCCTCCGGGACCATTTACGAGCCGTACTTC. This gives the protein CSARSSGTIYEPYF.

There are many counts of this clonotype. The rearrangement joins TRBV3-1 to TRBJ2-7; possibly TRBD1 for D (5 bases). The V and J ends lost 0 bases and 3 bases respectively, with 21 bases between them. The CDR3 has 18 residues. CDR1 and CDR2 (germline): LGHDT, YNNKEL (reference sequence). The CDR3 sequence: CASSQDKGGPGYLYEQYF. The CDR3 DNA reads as TGTGCCAGCAGCCAAGATAAAGGCGGACCAGGGTACCTCTACGAGCAGTACTTC.

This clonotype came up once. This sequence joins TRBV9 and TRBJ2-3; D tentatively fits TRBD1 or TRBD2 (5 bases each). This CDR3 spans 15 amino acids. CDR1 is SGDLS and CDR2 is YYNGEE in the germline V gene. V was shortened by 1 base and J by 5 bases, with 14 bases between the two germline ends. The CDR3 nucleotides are TGTGCCAGCAGCGTAAGTGGGACCCAGCGAGATACGCAGTATTTT. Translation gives CASSVSGTQRDTQYF.

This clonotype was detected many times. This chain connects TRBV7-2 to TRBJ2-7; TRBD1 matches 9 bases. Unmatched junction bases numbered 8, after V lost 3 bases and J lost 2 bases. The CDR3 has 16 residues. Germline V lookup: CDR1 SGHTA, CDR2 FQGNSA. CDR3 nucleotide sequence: TGTGCCAGCAGCTTTCGAGGACAGGGGAGGACCTACGAGCAGTACTTC. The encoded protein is CASSFRGQGRTYEQYF. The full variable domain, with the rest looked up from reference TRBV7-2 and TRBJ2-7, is GAGVSQSPSNKVTEKGKDVELRCDPISGHTALYWYRQSLGQGLEFLIYFQGNSAPDKSGLPSDRFSAERTGGSVSTLTIQRTQQEDSAVYLCASSFRGQGRTYEQYFGPGTRLTVT.

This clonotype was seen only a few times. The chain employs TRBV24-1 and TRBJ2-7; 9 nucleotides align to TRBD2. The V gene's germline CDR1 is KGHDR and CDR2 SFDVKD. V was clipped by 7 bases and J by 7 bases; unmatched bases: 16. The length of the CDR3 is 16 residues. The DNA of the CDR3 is TGTGCCACCAGCTACCCCCTGGCGGGAGGGCCGAGGGAGCAGTACTTC. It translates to CATSYPLAGGPREQYF.

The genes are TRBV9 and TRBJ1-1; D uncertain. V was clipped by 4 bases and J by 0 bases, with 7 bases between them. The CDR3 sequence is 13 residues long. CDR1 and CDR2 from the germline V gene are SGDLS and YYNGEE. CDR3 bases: TGTGCCAGCAGCACTTCCATGAACACTGAAGCTTTCTTT. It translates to CASSTSMNTEAFF.

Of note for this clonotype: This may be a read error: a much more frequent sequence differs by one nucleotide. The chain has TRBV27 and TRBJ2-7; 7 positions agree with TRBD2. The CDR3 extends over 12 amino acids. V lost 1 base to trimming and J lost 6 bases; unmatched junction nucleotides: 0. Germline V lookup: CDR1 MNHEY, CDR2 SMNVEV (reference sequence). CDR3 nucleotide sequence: TGTGCCAGCAGTTTATGGGGGGGCGAGCAGTACTTC. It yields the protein CASSLWGGEQYF.

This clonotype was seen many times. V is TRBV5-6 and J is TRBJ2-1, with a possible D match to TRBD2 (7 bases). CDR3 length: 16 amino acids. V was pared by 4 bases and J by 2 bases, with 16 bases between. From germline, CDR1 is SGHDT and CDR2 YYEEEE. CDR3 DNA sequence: TGTGCCAGCAGCCCGGGGGGCGAGAAACCCTACAATGAGCAGTTCTTC. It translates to CASSPGGEKPYNEQFF.

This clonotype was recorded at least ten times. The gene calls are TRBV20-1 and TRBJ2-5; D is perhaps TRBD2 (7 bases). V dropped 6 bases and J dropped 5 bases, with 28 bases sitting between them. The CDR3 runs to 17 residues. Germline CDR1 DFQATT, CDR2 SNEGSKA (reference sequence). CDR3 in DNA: TGCAGTGCCCGGGGGCCCGCCATCAACGCGGGAGTCGAGACCCAGTACTTC. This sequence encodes CSARGPAINAGVETQYF.

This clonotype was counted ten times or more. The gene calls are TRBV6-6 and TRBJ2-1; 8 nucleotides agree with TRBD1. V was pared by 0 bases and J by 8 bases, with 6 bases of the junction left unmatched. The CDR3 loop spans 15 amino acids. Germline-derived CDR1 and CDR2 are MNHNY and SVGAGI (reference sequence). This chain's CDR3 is CASSYSQGALDEQFF. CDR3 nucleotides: TGTGCCAGCAGTTACTCCCAGGGGGCGTTAGATGAGCAGTTCTTC.

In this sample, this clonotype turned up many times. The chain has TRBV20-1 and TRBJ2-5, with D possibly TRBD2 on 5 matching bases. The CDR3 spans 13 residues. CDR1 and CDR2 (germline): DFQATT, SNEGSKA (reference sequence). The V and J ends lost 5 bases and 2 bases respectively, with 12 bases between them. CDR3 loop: CSASASPQETQYF. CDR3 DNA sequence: TGCAGTGCTTCGGCTAGCCCTCAAGAGACCCAGTACTTC.

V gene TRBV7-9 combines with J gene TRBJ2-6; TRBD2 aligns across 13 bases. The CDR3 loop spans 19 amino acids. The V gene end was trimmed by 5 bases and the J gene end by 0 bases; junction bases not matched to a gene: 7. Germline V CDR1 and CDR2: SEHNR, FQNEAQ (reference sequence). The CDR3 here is CASSRLAGGELSGANVLTF. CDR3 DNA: TGTGCCAGCAGCCGACTAGCGGGAGGCGAACTCTCTGGGGCCAACGTCCTGACTTTC. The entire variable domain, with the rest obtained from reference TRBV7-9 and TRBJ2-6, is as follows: DTGVSQNPRHKITKRGQNVTFRCDPISEHNRLYWYRQTLGQGPEFLTYFQNEAQLEKSRLLSDRFSAERPKGSFSTLEIQRTEQGDSAMYLCASSRLAGGELSGANVLTFGAGSRLTVL.